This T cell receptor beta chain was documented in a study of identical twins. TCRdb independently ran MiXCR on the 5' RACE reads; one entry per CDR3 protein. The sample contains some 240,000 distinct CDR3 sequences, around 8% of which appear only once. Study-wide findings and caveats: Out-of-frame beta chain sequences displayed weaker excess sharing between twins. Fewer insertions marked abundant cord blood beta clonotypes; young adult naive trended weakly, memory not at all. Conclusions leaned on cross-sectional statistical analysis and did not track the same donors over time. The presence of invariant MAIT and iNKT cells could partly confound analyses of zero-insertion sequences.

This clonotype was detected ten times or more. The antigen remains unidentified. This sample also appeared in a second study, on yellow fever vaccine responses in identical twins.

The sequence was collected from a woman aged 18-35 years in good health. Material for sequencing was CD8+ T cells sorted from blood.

This CDR3 is CASSQDRAGGDREQYF. CDR3 nucleotides: TGCGCCAGCAGCCAAGATAGGGCAGGGGGTGATAGGGAGCAGTACTTC. The rearrangement uses TRBV4-3 and TRBJ2-7, with TRBD1 matching 7 bases. CDR1 LGHNA and CDR2 YSLEER come from the germline V gene. V shed 0 bases, J shed 7 bases, and the junction held 12 bases outside the gene matches. The CDR3 is made up of 16 amino acids.